Listed below are T cell receptor beta chains from one sample, sequenced in a study of T cells in Graves' hyperthyroidism and ophthalmopathy. Each CDR3 protein is one row after TCRdb ran MiXCR on the multiplex PCR reads. The sample lists approximately 690,000 distinct CDR3 sequences, about 14% occurring once. Sequences were obtained from blood. All receptors come from a woman between 45 and 65 years old with Graves' ophthalmopathy. The CDR3 runs from the conserved cysteine through the conserved F or W. The D gene is left open where the match is weak. Size is stated as once, few, many, or a class for an expanded clone.

d_call: TRBD2; j_call: TRBJ2-1; clone_size: many; v_call: TRBV9; cdr3_nt: TGTGCCAGCAGCGTAGGGCGGGGGGAGCAGTTCTTC; cdr3_aa: CASSVGRGEQFF
d_call: NA; j_call: TRBJ2-6; clone_size: few; v_call: TRBV7-6; cdr3_nt: TGTGCCAGCAGCCGCCCTTCTGGGGCCAACGTCCTGACTTTC; cdr3_aa: CASSRPSGANVLTF
d_call: TRBD2; j_call: TRBJ2-7; clone_size: many; v_call: TRBV12-3/TRBV12-4; cdr3_nt: TGTGCCAGCAGCCTAAGCGGGAGGTTCGAGCAGTACTTC; cdr3_aa: CASSLSGRFEQYF
d_call: TRBD2; j_call: TRBJ2-1; clone_size: many; v_call: TRBV6-2/TRBV6-3; cdr3_nt: TGTGCCAGCAGTTCCCTAGCGGGATTATACAATGAGCAGTTCTTC; cdr3_aa: CASSSLAGLYNEQFF
d_call: NA; j_call: TRBJ1-2; clone_size: few; v_call: TRBV30; cdr3_nt: TGTGCCTGGAGTGGGAGTTCCTATGGCTACACCTTC; cdr3_aa: CAWSGSSYGYTF
d_call: TRBD1; j_call: TRBJ2-5; clone_size: many; v_call: TRBV6-1; cdr3_nt: TGTGCCAGCAGAACCTGGGACAGGGGATGGGGAGAGACCCAGTACTTC; cdr3_aa: CASRTWDRGWGETQYF
d_call: TRBD2; j_call: TRBJ2-1; clone_size: many; v_call: TRBV6-2/TRBV6-3; cdr3_nt: TGTGCCAGCAGTTACCCAATGACTCTAGCGGGGCTGTACAATGAGCAGTTCTTC; cdr3_aa: CASSYPMTLAGLYNEQFF
d_call: NA; j_call: TRBJ1-1; clone_size: many; v_call: TRBV11-3; cdr3_nt: TGTGCCAGCAGCTTCCAGACAGGGAACACTGAAGCTTTCTTT; cdr3_aa: CASSFQTGNTEAFF
d_call: TRBD2; j_call: TRBJ2-5; clone_size: many; v_call: TRBV27; cdr3_nt: TGTGCCAGCAGTCTCACCCCCCCCGCGGGACTAGCGAAAGAGACCCAGTACTTC; cdr3_aa: CASSLTPPAGLAKETQYF
d_call: NA; j_call: TRBJ2-7; clone_size: many; v_call: TRBV28; cdr3_nt: TGTGCCAGCAGTCTCAGCGGATCCCTACAATCCTACGAGCAGTACTTC; cdr3_aa: CASSLSGSLQSYEQYF